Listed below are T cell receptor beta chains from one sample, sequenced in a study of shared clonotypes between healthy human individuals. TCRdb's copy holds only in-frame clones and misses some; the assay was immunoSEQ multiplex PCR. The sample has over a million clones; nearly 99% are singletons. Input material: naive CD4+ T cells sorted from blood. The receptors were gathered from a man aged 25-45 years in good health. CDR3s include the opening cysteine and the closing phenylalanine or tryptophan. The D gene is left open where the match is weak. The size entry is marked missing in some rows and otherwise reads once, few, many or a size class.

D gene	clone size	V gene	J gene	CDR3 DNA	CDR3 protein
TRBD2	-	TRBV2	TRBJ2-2	TGTGCCAGCAGTGAGAGAACAGTCCTCAAAACTAGCGGGAGAGAGACCGGGGAGCTGTTTTTT	CASSERTVLKTSGRETGELFF
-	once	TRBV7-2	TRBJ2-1	TGTGCCAGCACCAATATGAGGGCCAACAATGAGCAGTTCTTC	CASTNMRANNEQFF
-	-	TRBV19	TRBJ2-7	TGTGCCAGTAGTCCAGGGTGGGGGAACGAGCAGTACTTC	CASSPGWGNEQYF
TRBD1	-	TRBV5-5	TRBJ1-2	TGTGCCAGCAGCGCCGGACAGGGGAACTATAATAACTATGGCTACACCTTC	CASSAGQGNYNNYGYTF
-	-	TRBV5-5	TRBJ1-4	TGTGCCAGCAGCTTGGGGCCCTTTGCAACTAATGAAAAACTGTTTTTT	CASSLGPFATNEKLFF
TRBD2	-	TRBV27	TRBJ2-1	TGTGCCAGCAGACTAGCGGGAGGGCCGGAATACAATGAGCAGTTCTTC	CASRLAGGPEYNEQFF
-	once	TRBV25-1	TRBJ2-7	TGTGCCAGCAGTGGTTCCGGACACTTAACCTACGAGCAGTACTTC	CASSGSGHLTYEQYF
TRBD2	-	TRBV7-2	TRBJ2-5	TGTGCCAGCAGCTTAGTGGGAGGGAGAGAAGAGACCCAGTACTTC	CASSLVGGREETQYF
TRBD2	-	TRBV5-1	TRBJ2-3	TGCGCCAGCAGCTCAATGCCAGCGGGAGCAGGGGATACGCAGTATTTT	CASSSMPAGAGDTQYF
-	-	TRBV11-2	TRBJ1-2	TGTGCCAGCAGCTTAGGACCTTCTAACTATGGCTACACCTTC	CASSLGPSNYGYTF
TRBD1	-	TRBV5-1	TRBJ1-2	TGCGCCAGCAGCTTGGGGACAGGGGGCTACTATGGCTACACCTTC	CASSLGTGGYYGYTF
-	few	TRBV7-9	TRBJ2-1	TGTGCCAGCAGCCACCTTTGGGATGAGCAGTTCTTC	CASSHLWDEQFF
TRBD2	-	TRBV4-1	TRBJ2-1	TGCGCCAGCAGTCGGACTAGCGGGACTTATACACATGAGCAGTTCTTC	CASSRTSGTYTHEQFF
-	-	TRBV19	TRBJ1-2	TGTGCCAGTAGTATGTATCACAGGAACTATGGCTACACCTTC	CASSMYHRNYGYTF
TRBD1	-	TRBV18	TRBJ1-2	TGTGCCAGCTCACCGGGACAGGGATTCTATGGCTACACCTTC	CASSPGQGFYGYTF
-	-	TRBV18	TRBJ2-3	TGTGCCAGCTCACCGAATGGACCCTACACAGATACGCAGTATTTT	CASSPNGPYTDTQYF
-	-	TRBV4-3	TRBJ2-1	TGCGCCAGCAGCCCCGTGGTTGGGCGCTCCAATGAGCAGTTCTTC	CASSPVVGRSNEQFF
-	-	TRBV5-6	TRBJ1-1	TGTGCCAGCAGCTTAGGCGTCAGGGGACCATCGAACACTGAAGCTTTCTTT	CASSLGVRGPSNTEAFF
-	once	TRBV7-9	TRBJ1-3	TGTGCCAGCAGCGAACAATCGGAGAGCTCTGGAAACACCATATATTTT	CASSEQSESSGNTIYF
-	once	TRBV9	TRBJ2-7	TGTGCCAGCAGCGTAGAATTGGCCCCTACCTACGAGCAGTACTTC	CASSVELAPTYEQYF
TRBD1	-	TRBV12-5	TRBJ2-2	TGTGCTAGTGGTTTGGTACCCCTCGGACAGGGCAGGGCCGGGGAGCTGTTTTTT	CASGLVPLGQGRAGELFF
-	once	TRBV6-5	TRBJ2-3	TGTGCCAGCAGTTACCAGTCAGTCGAGTCAGATACGCAGTATTTT	CASSYQSVESDTQYF
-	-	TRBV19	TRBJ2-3	TGTGCCAGTAGTATAGCCGGTCGCAATCCTACTAGCACAGATACGCAGTATTTT	CASSIAGRNPTSTDTQYF
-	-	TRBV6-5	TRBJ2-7	TGTGCCAGCAGCCCATTCGGGCGTAGCTCCTACGAGCAGTACTTC	CASSPFGRSSYEQYF
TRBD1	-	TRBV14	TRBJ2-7	TGTGCCAGCAGCCAGTGGACAGGGGGCACAGACGAGCAGTACTTC	CASSQWTGGTDEQYF
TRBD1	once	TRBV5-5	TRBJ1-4	TGTGCCAGCAGCCGGAGGGGGACAGCGAATGAAAAACTGTTTTTT	CASSRRGTANEKLFF
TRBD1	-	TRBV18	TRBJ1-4	TGTGCCAGCTCACCACAAAACGGGACAGGGTCGAGAAAACTGTTTTTT	CASSPQNGTGSRKLFF
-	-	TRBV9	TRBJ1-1	TGTGCCAGCAGCGTAGAGGGGGATGGTCGGGTAAGAACAATGAACACTGAAGCTTTCTTT	CASSVEGDGRVRTMNTEAFF
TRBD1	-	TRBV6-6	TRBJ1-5	TGTGCCAGCACCCCCATAGACAGGGTTAATCAGCCCCAGCATTTT	CASTPIDRVNQPQHF
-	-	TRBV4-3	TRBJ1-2	TGCGCCAGCAGCACTTTACAGGGAGGAAACTATGGCTACACCTTC	CASSTLQGGNYGYTF
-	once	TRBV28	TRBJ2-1	TGTGCCAGCAGCTCCAACTACAATGAGCAGTTCTTC	CASSSNYNEQFF
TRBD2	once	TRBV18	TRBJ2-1	TGTGCCAGCTCTCCGTCTAGTAGCGGGGAGAATGAGCAGTTCTTC	CASSPSSSGENEQFF
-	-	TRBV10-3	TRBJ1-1	TGTGCCATCAGTGAGTTTTCTGAAGCTTTCTTT	CAISEFSEAFF
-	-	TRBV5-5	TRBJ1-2	TGTGCCAGCAGCTTGGGACAGCATAACTATGGCTACACCTTC	CASSLGQHNYGYTF
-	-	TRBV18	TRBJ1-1	TGTGCCAGCTCACCACAGGGGTTGAACACTGAAGCTTTCTTT	CASSPQGLNTEAFF
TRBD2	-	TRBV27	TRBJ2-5	TGTGCCAGCAGGGCTCTGGCGGGAGTTAGGGAGACCCAGTACTTC	CASRALAGVRETQYF
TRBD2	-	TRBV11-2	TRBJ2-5	TGTGCCAGCACCGGGACTAGCGGGGTCCAAGAGACCCAGTACTTC	CASTGTSGVQETQYF